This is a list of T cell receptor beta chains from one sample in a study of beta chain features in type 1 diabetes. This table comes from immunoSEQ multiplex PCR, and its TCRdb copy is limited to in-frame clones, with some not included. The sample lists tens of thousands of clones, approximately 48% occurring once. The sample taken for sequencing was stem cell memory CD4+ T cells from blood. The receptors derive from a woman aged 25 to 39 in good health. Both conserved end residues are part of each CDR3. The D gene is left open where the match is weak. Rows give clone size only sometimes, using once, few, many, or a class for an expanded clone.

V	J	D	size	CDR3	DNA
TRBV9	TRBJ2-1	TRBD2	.	CASSVVSGSYNEQFF	TGTGCCAGCAGCGTAGTAAGCGGGAGCTACAATGAGCAGTTCTTC
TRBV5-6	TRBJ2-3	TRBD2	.	CASSLGLAAFTDTQYF	TGTGCCAGCAGCTTGGGACTAGCGGCGTTCACAGATACGCAGTATTTT
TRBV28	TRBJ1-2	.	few	CASSFGAVYGYTF	TGTGCCAGCAGTTTTGGGGCAGTCTATGGCTACACCTTC
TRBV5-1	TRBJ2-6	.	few	CASSEVFGANVLTF	TGCGCCAGCAGCGAGGTGTTTGGGGCCAACGTCCTGACTTTC
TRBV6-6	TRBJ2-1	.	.	CASSYWGQGSYNEQFF	TGTGCCAGCAGTTACTGGGGCCAGGGGAGCTACAATGAGCAGTTCTTC
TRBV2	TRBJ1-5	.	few	CASSVDGFGNQPQHF	TGTGCCAGCAGTGTAGACGGGTTCGGCAATCAGCCCCAGCATTTT
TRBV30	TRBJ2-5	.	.	CAWSLQGETQYF	TGTGCCTGGAGTTTACAGGGAGAGACCCAGTACTTC
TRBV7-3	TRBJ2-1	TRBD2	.	CASSPRISGLAGYNEQFF	TGTGCCAGCAGCCCCCGGATTTCGGGACTAGCGGGCTACAATGAGCAGTTCTTC
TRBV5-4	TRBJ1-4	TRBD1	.	CASSFGTGPEKLFF	TGTGCCAGCAGCTTCGGGACAGGGCCTGAAAAACTGTTTTTT
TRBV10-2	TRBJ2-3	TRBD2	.	CASRLGTSGTTDTQYF	TGCGCCAGCAGACTAGGGACTAGCGGTACCACAGATACGCAGTATTTT
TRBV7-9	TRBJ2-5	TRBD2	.	CASSMGGIETQYF	TGTGCCAGCAGCATGGGAGGGATTGAGACCCAGTACTTC
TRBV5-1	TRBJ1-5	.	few	CASSLGGVGQPQHF	TGCGCCAGCAGCTTAGGAGGGGTTGGCCAGCCCCAGCATTTT
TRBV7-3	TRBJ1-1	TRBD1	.	CASSTQGAPNTEAFF	TGTGCCAGCAGCACTCAGGGGGCACCTAACACTGAAGCTTTCTTT
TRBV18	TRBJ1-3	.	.	CASSPIQRLGRVGNTIYF	TGTGCCAGCTCACCAATCCAACGTCTGGGGCGAGTAGGAAACACCATATATTTT
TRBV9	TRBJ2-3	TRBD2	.	CASSSRGGDPSTDTQYF	TGTGCCAGCAGCTCCCGGGGGGGGGACCCTAGCACAGATACGCAGTATTTT
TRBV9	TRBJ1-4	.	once	CASAEGATNEKLFF	TGTGCCTCCGCCGAGGGCGCAACTAATGAAAAACTGTTTTTT
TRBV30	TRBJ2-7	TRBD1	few	CAWSGSDRGYEQYF	TGTGCCTGGAGTGGATCCGACAGGGGCTACGAGCAGTACTTC
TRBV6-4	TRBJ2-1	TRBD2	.	CASSVNGRAHNEQFF	TGTGCCAGCAGTGTAAACGGGAGGGCACACAATGAGCAGTTCTTC
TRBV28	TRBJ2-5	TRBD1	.	CASSLGGTGGQETQYF	TGTGCCAGCAGCCTTGGGGGGACAGGGGGCCAAGAGACCCAGTACTTC
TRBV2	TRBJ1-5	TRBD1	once	CASNRDRESQPQHF	TGTGCCAGCAACCGGGACAGGGAGTCTCAGCCCCAGCATTTT
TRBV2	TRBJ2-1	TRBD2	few	CASSSGLDPNEQFF	TGTGCCAGCAGCTCGGGACTAGATCCCAATGAGCAGTTCTTC
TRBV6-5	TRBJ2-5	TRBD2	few	CASSYSAGGGETQYF	TGTGCCAGCAGTTACTCTGCGGGCGGGGGAGAGACCCAGTACTTC
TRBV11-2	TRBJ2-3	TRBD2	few	CASRPGGTDTQYF	TGTGCCTCCCGGCCGGGGGGTACAGATACGCAGTATTTT